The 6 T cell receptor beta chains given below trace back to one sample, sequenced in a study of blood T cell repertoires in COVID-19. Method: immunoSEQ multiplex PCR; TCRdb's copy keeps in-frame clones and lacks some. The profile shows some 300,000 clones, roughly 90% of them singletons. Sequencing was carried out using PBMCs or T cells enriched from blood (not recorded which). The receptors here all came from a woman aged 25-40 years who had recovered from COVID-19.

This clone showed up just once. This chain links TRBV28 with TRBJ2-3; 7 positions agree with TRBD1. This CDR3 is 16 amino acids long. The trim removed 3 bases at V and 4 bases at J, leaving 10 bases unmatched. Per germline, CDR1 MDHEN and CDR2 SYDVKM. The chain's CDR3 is CASSFDETGWSDTQYF. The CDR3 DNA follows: TGTGCCAGCAGTTTTGACGAGACAGGGTGGTCAGATACGCAGTATTTT.

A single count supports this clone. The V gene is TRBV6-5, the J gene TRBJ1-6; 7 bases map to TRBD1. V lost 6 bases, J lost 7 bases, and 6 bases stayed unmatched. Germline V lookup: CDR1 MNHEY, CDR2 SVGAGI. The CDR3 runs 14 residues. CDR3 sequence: CASSLQGNNSPLHF. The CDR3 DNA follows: TGTGCCAGCAGCCTACAGGGGAACAATTCACCCCTCCACTTT.

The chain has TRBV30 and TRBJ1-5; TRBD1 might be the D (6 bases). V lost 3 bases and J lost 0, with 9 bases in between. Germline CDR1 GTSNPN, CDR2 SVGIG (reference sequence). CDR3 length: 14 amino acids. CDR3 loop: CAWSRGFSNQPQHF. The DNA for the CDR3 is TGTGCCTGGAGCAGGGGATTTAGCAATCAGCCCCAGCATTTT.

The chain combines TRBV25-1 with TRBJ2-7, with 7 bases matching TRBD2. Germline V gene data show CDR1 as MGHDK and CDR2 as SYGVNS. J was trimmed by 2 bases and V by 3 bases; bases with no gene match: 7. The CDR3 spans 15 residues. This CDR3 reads CASSEPGLPPYEQYF. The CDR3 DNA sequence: TGTGCCAGCAGTGAGCCGGGACTACCTCCCTACGAGCAGTACTTC.

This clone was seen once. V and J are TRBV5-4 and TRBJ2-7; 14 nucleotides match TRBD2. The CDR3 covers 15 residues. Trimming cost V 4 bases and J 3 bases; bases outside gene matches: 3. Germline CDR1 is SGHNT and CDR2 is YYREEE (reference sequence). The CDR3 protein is CASSTGTSGGYEQYF. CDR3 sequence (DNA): TGTGCCAGCAGCACGGGGACTAGCGGGGGCTACGAGCAGTACTTC.

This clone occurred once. For the CDR3, the DNA is TGTGCCAGCAGCCAAGATGGGCTAGCGGGGGTCCCCACCGGGGAGCTGTTTTTT. Its translation is CASSQDGLAGVPTGELFF. The chain couples TRBV14 to TRBJ2-2; 10 bases match TRBD2. CDR1 SGHDN and CDR2 FVKESK come from the germline V gene. There are 18 residues in the CDR3. V lost 0 bases and J lost 4; bases outside the gene matches: 8.